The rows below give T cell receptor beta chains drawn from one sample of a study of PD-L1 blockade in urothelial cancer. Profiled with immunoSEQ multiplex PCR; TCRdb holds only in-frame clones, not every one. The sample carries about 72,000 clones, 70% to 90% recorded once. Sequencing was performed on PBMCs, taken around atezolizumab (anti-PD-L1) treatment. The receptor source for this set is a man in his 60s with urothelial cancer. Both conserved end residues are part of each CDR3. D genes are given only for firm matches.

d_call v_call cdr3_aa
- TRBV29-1 CSAEGLPNTGELFF
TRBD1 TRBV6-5 CASRTGAAGNTIYF
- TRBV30 CAWGTTDTQYF
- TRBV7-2 CASSSRRGGNYEQYF
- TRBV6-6 CASSYTENTEAFF
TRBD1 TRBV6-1 CASSEAGTGIGGYTF
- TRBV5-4 CASSAGGRNTEAFF
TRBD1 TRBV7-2 CASRQGRFGGGQYF
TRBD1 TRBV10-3 CAISETPGQGAQGPGELFF
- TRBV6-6 CASRPDRNNSPLHF
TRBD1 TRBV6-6 CASSYSDRLNEKLFF
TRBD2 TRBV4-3 CASSRSERGDEQFF
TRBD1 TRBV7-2 CASSWDRNQPQHF
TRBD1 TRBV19 CASSISGQGSGANVLTF
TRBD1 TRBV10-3 CAISESLQGLHGYTF
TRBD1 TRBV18 CASSRDSYQPQHF
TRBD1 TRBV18 CASSPETGTGNTIYF
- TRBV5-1 CASSLPGVGSPLHF
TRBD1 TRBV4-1 CASSPVDRGRVRGELFF
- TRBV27 CASSLLPPSYNEQFF
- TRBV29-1 CSVARGGKNEKLFF
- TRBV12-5 CASGEGGSSYNEQFF
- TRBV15 CATSRGGGGIYGYTF
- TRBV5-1 CASSLEAATQATQYF
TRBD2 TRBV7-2 CASSLPGLASGELFF
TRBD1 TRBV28 CASSTLTGFGTDTQYF
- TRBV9 CASSVGPSSYEQYF
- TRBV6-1 CASSELLRETQYF
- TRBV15 CATSRDRDMPYGYTF
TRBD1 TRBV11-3 CASSSRQGSKAFF
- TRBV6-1 CASSGTRSTGELFF
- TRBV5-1 CASSFVRAYSTDTQYF
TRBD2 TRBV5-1 CASSLGFREGKNIQYF
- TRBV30 CAWSPRGDGPQHF
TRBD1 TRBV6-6 CASTPGQGAGKLFF
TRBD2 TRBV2 CASSDTGLAEEETQYF
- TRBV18 CASSPGGGNTEAFF
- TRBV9 CASSVAPVAGQLNTQYF
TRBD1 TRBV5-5 CASSTGQGRNTIYF
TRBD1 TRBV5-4 CASSRPRDRDTGELFF
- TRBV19 CASSMSLNTEAFF
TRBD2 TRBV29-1 CSAGSGGAPDTQYF
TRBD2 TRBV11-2 CASSSPVKLAPPYNEQFF
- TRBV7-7 CASSEGPEVDTF
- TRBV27 CASSRRPSTQSYEQYF
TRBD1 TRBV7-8 CASSSDRRAYGYTF
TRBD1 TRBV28 CASRTGTGYREQYF
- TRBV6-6 CASSYSSGGNYGYTF
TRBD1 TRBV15 CATSRGQGRFEAFF
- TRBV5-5 CASRQDWDTEAFF
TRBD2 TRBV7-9 CASSPSSGSDTQYF
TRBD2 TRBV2 CASSERGGDTGELFF
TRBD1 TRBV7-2 CASSKGQGAIYGYTF
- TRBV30 CAWSVSHSSYEQYF
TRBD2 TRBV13 CASSLTSGTSGETQYF
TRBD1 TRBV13 CASSLGDRGRSGNTIYF
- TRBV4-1 CASSQDRRGALMETQYF
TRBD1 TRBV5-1 CASSMGQGTNEKLFF
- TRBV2 CASTLVGNQPQHF
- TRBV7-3 CASSPSGNTEAFF